The rows below give T cell receptor beta chains drawn from one sample of a study of glioma-infiltrating T cells. TCRdb ran MiXCR on the multiplex PCR reads and lists one entry per CDR3 protein. The sample shows about 180,000 distinct CDR3 sequences, roughly 45% of them seen only once. The sequencing input was glioma tissue, nonneoplastic brain tissue, or PBMCs (not recorded which). Receptors originate from a human donor with low-grade glioma or glioblastoma, undergoing nonglioma brain surgery, or in good health (not recorded which). CDR3s include the opening cysteine and the closing phenylalanine or tryptophan. D genes are given only for firm matches. Only some rows state a clone size, as once, few, many or a class for expanded clones.

J,D,size,V,CDR3,DNA
TRBJ2-5,-,-,TRBV4-1,CASSLRGARGRETQYF,TGCGCCAGCAGCCTTCGAGGAGCTAGAGGGCGAGAGACCCAGTACTTC
TRBJ2-3,TRBD1,-,TRBV28,CASSLVDRGSLPGTQYF,TGTGCCAGCAGTTTAGTGGACAGGGGTTCTTTGCCAGGTACGCAGTATTTT
TRBJ1-1,-,many,TRBV20-1,CSARWSFATEAFF,TGCAGTGCTAGATGGTCGTTTGCCACTGAAGCTTTCTTT
TRBJ1-1,TRBD1,-,TRBV7-8,CASSLDRVTEAFF,TGTGCCAGCAGCTTGGACAGGGTTACTGAAGCTTTCTTT
TRBJ2-7,-,-,TRBV2,CASNYIGGRGGYEQYF,TGTGCCAGCAATTACATTGGGGGACGTGGGGGCTACGAGCAGTACTTC
TRBJ2-5,-,many,TRBV5-4,CASSPRRAEETQYF,TGTGCCAGCAGCCCCAGGAGGGCGGAAGAGACCCAGTACTTC
TRBJ2-3,-,-,TRBV2,CASARDLPRCTDTQYF,TGTGCCAGCGCCCGGGACTTACCCCGGTGTACAGATACGCAGTATTTT
TRBJ1-6,-,many,TRBV7-9,CASSSTGNSPLHF,TGTGCCAGCAGCTCGACGGGGAATTCACCCCTCCACTTT
TRBJ2-3,-,-,TRBV7-2,CASSQTHPTDTKYF,TGTGCCAGCAGTCAAACCCACCCCACAGATACGAAGTATTTT
TRBJ2-7,-,many,TRBV28,CASINTGRIDQYF,TGTGCCAGCATAAATACAGGGAGAATCGACCAGTACTTC
TRBJ2-3,-,many,TRBV29-1,CSHERRRDTQYF,TGCAGCCACGAGCGGCGGCGGGATACGCAGTATTTT
TRBJ1-1,-,few,TRBV18,CASSPSRSGGPEAFF,TGTGCCAGCTCACCAAGTCGCAGCGGGGGCCCTGAAGCTTTCTTT
TRBJ1-1,-,-,TRBV3-1,CASSRSQGRTEAFF,TGTGCCAGCAGCCGGTCGCAGGGAAGGACTGAAGCTTTCTTT